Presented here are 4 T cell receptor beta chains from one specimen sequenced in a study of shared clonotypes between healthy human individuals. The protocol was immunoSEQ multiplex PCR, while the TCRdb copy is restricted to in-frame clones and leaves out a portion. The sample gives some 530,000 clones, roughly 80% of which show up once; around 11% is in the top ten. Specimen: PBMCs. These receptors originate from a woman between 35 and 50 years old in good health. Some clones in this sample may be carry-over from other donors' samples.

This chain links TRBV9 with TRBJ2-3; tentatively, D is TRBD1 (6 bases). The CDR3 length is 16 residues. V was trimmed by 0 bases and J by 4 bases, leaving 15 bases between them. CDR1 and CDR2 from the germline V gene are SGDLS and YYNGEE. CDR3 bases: TGTGCCAGCAGCGTAGGACAGGCACAGCCCGCAGATACGCAGTATTTT. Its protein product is CASSVGQAQPADTQYF.

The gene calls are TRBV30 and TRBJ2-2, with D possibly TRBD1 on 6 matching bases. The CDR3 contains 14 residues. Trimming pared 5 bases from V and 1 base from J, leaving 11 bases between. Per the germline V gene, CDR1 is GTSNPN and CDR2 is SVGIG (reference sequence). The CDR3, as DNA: TGTGCCTGGGACAGGACAGAGAACACCGGGGAGCTGTTTTTT. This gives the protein CAWDRTENTGELFF. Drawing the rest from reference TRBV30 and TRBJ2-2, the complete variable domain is SQTIHQWPATLVQPVGSPLSLECTVEGTSNPNLYWYRQAAGRGLQLLFYSVGIGQISSEVPQNLSASRPQDRQFILSSKKLLLSDSGFYLCAWDRTENTGELFFGEGSRLTVL.

The CDR3 here is CASNSDRGWDNEQFF. As DNA, the CDR3 is TGTGCCAGCAATTCGGACAGGGGCTGGGACAATGAGCAGTTCTTC. The V and J genes are TRBV2 and TRBJ2-1; 9 nucleotides agree with TRBD1. Germline CDR1 SNHLY, CDR2 FYNNEI. The CDR3 runs 15 residues. Unmatched junction bases numbered 9, after V lost 7 bases and J lost 5 bases.

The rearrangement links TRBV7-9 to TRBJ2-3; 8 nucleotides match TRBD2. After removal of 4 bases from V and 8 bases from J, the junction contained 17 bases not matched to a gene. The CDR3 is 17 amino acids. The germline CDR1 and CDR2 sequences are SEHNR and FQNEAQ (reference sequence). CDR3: CASSWGLGREASGTQYF. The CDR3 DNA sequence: TGTGCCAGCAGCTGGGGCCTTGGGCGGGAGGCTAGCGGTACGCAGTATTTT.